The 21 T cell receptor beta chains presented below share a single source sample, sequenced in a study of blood T cells in healthy people across ages (dated by TCRdb to about 2015). The library was built by means of 5' RACE. The sequencer was an Illumina HiSeq 2500. A second PCR of about 7 to 12 cycles was run with a J-beta primer mix and a sample-barcoded 5' primer. The public reads were run again by TCRdb, first through fastp at Q25 and then through MiXCR, and only productive beta chains were kept. Under each unique CDR3 protein, matching rows form one entry showing the most common genes and DNA. This sample is represented by more than 1,000,000 distinct CDR3 sequences; about 23% of them were singletons. The top ten clones comprise approximately 0.75% of the sample. These data are also associated with another study on T cells of mothers and their children.

Sequenced material: blood. The receptor source for this set is a girl aged 2-10 years in good health.

The chain couples TRBV7-9 to TRBJ2-4; D not resolved. This CDR3 has 14 residues. V lost 6 bases and J lost 6, with 15 bases in between. Germline assignment: CDR1 SEHNR and CDR2 FQNEAQ (reference sequence). For the CDR3, the DNA is TGTGCCAGCAGTTCTCTAGGAGAAGGAAACATTCAGTACTTC. As protein: CASSSLGEGNIQYF.

The V gene is TRBV20-1, the J gene TRBJ2-5, with D tentatively TRBD2 (6 bases). The V and J ends lost 7 bases and 5 bases respectively, with 20 bases between them. CDR1 is DFQATT, CDR2 SNEGSKA, per germline (reference sequence). The length of the CDR3 is 14 residues. The CDR3 DNA reads TGCAGTGTTCCAGATGGAGCGGGCCTGGAGACCCAGTACTTC. Translation: CSVPDGAGLETQYF.

This clonotype was found a few times. The chain employs TRBV13 and TRBJ2-1, with D tentatively TRBD2 (7 bases). With 7 bases removed from V and 7 bases from J, the gap between germline ends came to 14 bases. The CDR3 is made up of 13 amino acids. CDR1 is PRHDT, CDR2 FYEKMQ, per germline (reference sequence). The CDR3 loop is CASTLRGGNEQFF. CDR3 DNA: TGTGCCAGCACCCTGAGGGGGGGTAATGAGCAGTTCTTC.

In nucleotides, the CDR3 is TGTGCCAGCCGGGGGGCGGGAGGAGGAATGGGGAACGGCGGCTACACCTTC. Encoded protein: CASRGAGGGMGNGGYTF. The chain employs TRBV6-1 and TRBJ1-2; possibly TRBD1 for D (6 bases). CDR1 MNHNS and CDR2 SASEGT come from the germline V gene. With 8 bases removed from V and 8 bases from J, the gap between germline ends came to 30 bases. This CDR3 has 17 residues.

This clonotype was picked up a small number of times. The chain has TRBV6-6 and TRBJ1-1; 7 bases map to TRBD1. Germline CDR1 reads MNHNY; CDR2 reads SVGAGI (reference sequence). The CDR3 runs to 16 residues. V lost 5 bases, J lost 7 bases, and 16 bases stayed unmatched. The chain's CDR3 is CASSRVEGAQGGEAFF. The CDR3 DNA follows: TGTGCCAGCAGTCGGGTGGAGGGGGCGCAGGGGGGTGAAGCTTTCTTT.

This clonotype was picked up a small number of times. The chain couples TRBV10-3 to TRBJ2-7; weak D call: TRBD1 (5 bases). V was cut by 6 bases and J by 1 base, with 10 bases left in between. This CDR3 is built from 13 residues. Germline values: CDR1 ENHRY, CDR2 SYGVKD. The DNA of the CDR3 is TGTGCCATCAGGGGGCAAAGGTCCTACGAGCAGTACTTC. This codes for CAIRGQRSYEQYF.

This chain uses TRBV7-9 with TRBJ2-5; 7 bases match TRBD2. The J call may be faulty, since TRBJ2-7 better matches the DNA end. The CDR3 spans 15 residues. Germline loops: CDR1 SEHNR, CDR2 FQNEAQ (reference sequence). CDR3 protein: CASSSPTSRSYEQYF. Written as DNA, the CDR3 is TGTGCCAGCAGCTCCCCGACTAGCAGAAGCTACGAGCAGTACTTC.

The chain joins TRBV7-8 to TRBJ2-1, with 12 bases that match TRBD2. Trimming took 5 bases from V and 4 from J; bases not matched to a gene: 6. The CDR3 consists of 16 residues. In germline, CDR1 is SGHVS, CDR2 FQNEAQ. CDR3 protein: CASSPALAGGYNEQFF. Here the CDR3 DNA reads TGTGCCAGCAGCCCCGCCCTAGCGGGGGGGTACAATGAGCAGTTCTTC.

Concerning this clonotype itself: At one boundary the junction diverges from the germline segment, which might be a read error. V usage is TRBV14 and J usage is TRBJ2-1, with no clear D. The germline gives CDR1 SGHDN, CDR2 FVKESK. The CDR3 has 15 residues. Written as DNA, the CDR3 is TGTGCCAGCAGCCAATCGGCGACCGACGACAACGAGCAGTTCTTC. Translating gives CASSQSATDDNEQFF.

This chain joins TRBV12-5 and TRBJ2-4; TRBD1 aligns across 9 bases. The CDR3 loop spans 16 amino acids. The germline CDR1 and CDR2 sequences are LGHNT and FRNRAP. Trimming cost V 5 bases and J 5 bases; bases outside gene matches: 10. The CDR3 coding sequence is TGTGCTAGTGGTCCGGGACAGGGCCTCTCCGAAAACATTCAGTACTTC. Translating it yields CASGPGQGLSENIQYF.

This clonotype was observed a few times. This chain uses TRBV28 with TRBJ1-1; D is unclear. V shed 6 bases and J shed 0 bases, with 8 bases lying between them. The CDR3 runs 13 residues. Per the germline V gene, CDR1 is MDHEN and CDR2 is SYDVKM. The CDR3 region has the DNA TGTGCCAGCAGCAACGGACTGAACACTGAAGCTTTCTTT. This encodes CASSNGLNTEAFF.

The V call is TRBV2, the J call TRBJ2-3; 8 nucleotides agree with TRBD2. Germline assignment: CDR1 SNHLY and CDR2 FYNNEI. There are 16 residues in the CDR3. With V trimmed by 4 bases and J by 3 bases, 9 bases remained unmatched. The CDR3 DNA follows: TGTGCCAGCAGTGTCCCCGCGGGGGGCGTAACAGATACGCAGTATTTT. Encoded protein: CASSVPAGGVTDTQYF.

The sample holds a few counts of this clonotype. V gene TRBV19 combines with J gene TRBJ1-2; D not resolved. Germline assignment: CDR1 LNHDA and CDR2 SQIVND (reference sequence). The CDR3 runs 12 residues. V was trimmed by 6 bases and J by 14 bases, leaving 19 bases between them. The DNA of the CDR3 is TGTGCCAGTAGGCGGGCCCGCCTGGGGTGGACCTTC. This sequence encodes CASRRARLGWTF.

The chain recombines TRBV4-1 with TRBJ2-5, with D perhaps matching TRBD2 (5 bases). The J call is doubtful: the DNA matches TRBJ2-7 better. Germline-derived CDR1 and CDR2 are MGHRA and YSYEKL. This CDR3 region has 15 residues. The CDR3: CASSLGTSPPYEQYF. CDR3 nucleotides: TGCGCCAGCAGCCTTGGTACTAGTCCCCCCTACGAGCAGTACTTC.

The chain employs TRBV20-1 and TRBJ2-7; D call uncertain. The closer fit of TRBJ2-5 to the DNA end suggests the J call may be wrong. Germline V CDR1 and CDR2: DFQATT, SNEGSKA (reference sequence). The CDR3 covers 14 residues. CDR3 DNA: TGCAGTGCTAGAGGGAGCTCCCCTCAAGAGACCCAGTACTTC. Its protein is CSARGSSPQETQYF.

The chain is built from TRBV12-3 or TRBV12-4 and TRBJ2-5, with D maybe TRBD2 (5 bases). The CDR3 covers 15 residues. V was shortened by 2 bases and J by 1 base, with 11 bases between the two germline ends. The DNA for the CDR3 is TGTGCCAGCAGTTTATCCGGACTGATCCAAGAGACCCAGTACTTC. Translation: CASSLSGLIQETQYF.

The chain carries TRBV4-1 and TRBJ2-5; a weak D match, TRBD2 (6 bases). The J call may be faulty, since TRBJ2-7 better matches the DNA end. The CDR3 is made up of 16 amino acids. The germline gives CDR1 MGHRA, CDR2 YSYEKL. CDR3 coding DNA: TGCGCCAGCAGCCAAGACCCAAGCGGGCTCCCCTACGAGCAGTACTTC. Amino acid sequence: CASSQDPSGLPYEQYF.

The CDR3 region is CASSYEGSSYNEQFF. In DNA, the CDR3 is TGTGCCAGCAGTTACGAGGGCAGCTCCTACAATGAGCAGTTCTTC. J is TRBJ2-5 and V is TRBV6-6, with D possibly being TRBD2 (5 bases). The DNA end is more similar to TRBJ2-1, so the J call may be wrong. The CDR3 covers 15 residues. Per the germline V gene, CDR1 is MNHNY and CDR2 is SVGAGI (reference sequence).

This clonotype was seen a handful of times. The chain joins TRBV4-2 to TRBJ2-5; D is unclear. The germline V gene encodes CDR1 LGHNA and CDR2 YNFKEQ. V was cut by 1 base and J by 3 bases, with 12 bases left in between. This CDR3 region has 15 residues. The CDR3 DNA reads TGTGCCAGCAGCCAAGTCTGGCGCCCCAAAGAGACCCAGTACTTC. This encodes CASSQVWRPKETQYF.

This chain joins TRBV24-1 and TRBJ2-1; maybe TRBD2 (5 bases). The J call may be incorrect, as the DNA end agrees better with TRBJ2-5. CDR3 length: 13 amino acids. Germline V gives CDR1 KGHDR, CDR2 SFDVKD. The CDR3 reads CATRGSGQETQYF. The CDR3 nucleotides are TGTGCCACCAGGGGGTCGGGGCAAGAGACCCAGTACTTC.

The V call is TRBV4-2, the J call TRBJ2-7, with 8 bases matching TRBD1. The CDR3 totals 15 residues. Germline CDR1 and CDR2: LGHNA and YNFKEQ. The V segment lost 3 bases and the J segment 0 bases; nucleotides outside the gene matches: 4. The CDR3 nucleotides are TGTGCCAGCAGCCAGAGGACAGGGCCCTCCTACGAGCAGTACTTC. This gives the protein CASSQRTGPSYEQYF.